A single sample gave rise to the 28 T cell receptor beta chains below, sequenced in a study of technical replicates of blood from several donors. Sequenced by immunoSEQ multiplex PCR; TCRdb stores in-frame clones only, minus some. The repertoire holds roughly 70,000 clones, 93% seen once, with approximately 0.25% in the top ten. Sample: T cells isolated from PBMCs. Source of these receptors: a human donor in good health.

CDR3 sequence reads: CASKIPHGTYEQYF. As DNA, the CDR3 is TGTGCCAGCAAAATTCCGCACGGGACCTACGAGCAGTACTTC. J is TRBJ2-7 and V is TRBV28, with D tentatively TRBD2 (5 bases). Trimming left V 7 bases short and J 2 bases short, with 15 bases between. The CDR3 spans 14 residues. Germline CDR1 reads MDHEN; CDR2 reads SYDVKM. Using reference TRBV28 and TRBJ2-7 for the parts outside the CDR3, the full variable domain is DVKVTQSSRYLVKRTGEKVFLECVQDMDHENMFWYRQDPGLGLRLIYFSYDVKMKEKGDIPEGYSVSREKKERFSLILESASTNQTSMYLCASKIPHGTYEQYFGPGTRLTVT.

This clone was seen a single time. The chain has TRBV4-1 and TRBJ2-7; 12 positions agree with TRBD2. CDR1 and CDR2 (germline): MGHRA, YSYEKL. The CDR3 totals 15 residues. Losses at the gene ends were 3 bases for V and 4 bases for J; bases not matched to a gene: 4. The CDR3 DNA is TGCGCCAGCAGCCAGATGACTAGCGGGAGATACGAGCAGTACTTC. Translating gives CASSQMTSGRYEQYF.

The V gene is TRBV11-3, the J gene TRBJ2-1, with 7 positions matching TRBD2. The CDR3 extends over 13 amino acids. Germline trimming cut 5 bases from V and 6 bases from J; bases unmatched to any gene: 4. Germline CDR1 is SGHNT and CDR2 is YENEEA. The CDR3 spells CASSPLAANEQFF. CDR3 DNA sequence: TGTGCCAGCAGCCCTCTAGCGGCCAATGAGCAGTTCTTC.

V and J are TRBV18 and TRBJ1-2, with D unresolved. The CDR3 contains 12 residues. Between the trimmed V and J ends, which lost 0 bases and 7 bases, there was a span of 6 bases. Germline V gene data show CDR1 as KGHSH and CDR2 as LQKENI. This CDR3 reads CASSPPTGGYTF. CDR3 DNA sequence: TGTGCCAGCTCACCACCTACTGGTGGCTACACCTTC.

The rearrangement links TRBV7-8 to TRBJ2-7; 8 positions match TRBD1. This CDR3 is 14 amino acids long. V lost 1 base to trimming and J lost 3 bases; unmatched junction nucleotides: 2. The V gene's germline CDR1 is SGHVS and CDR2 FQNEAQ. DNA of the CDR3: TGTGCCAGCAGCTTAGTAGGACAGGGCTACGAGCAGTACTTC. Amino acid sequence: CASSLVGQGYEQYF.

This chain joins TRBV19 and TRBJ2-7, with a possible D match to TRBD1 (5 bases). CDR1 is LNHDA, CDR2 SQIVND, per germline (reference sequence). V lost 9 bases to trimming and J lost 2 bases, with 14 bases between them. The length of the CDR3 is 13 residues. In DNA, the CDR3 is TGTGCCAGCAACAAGACAGCCGCCTACGAGCAGTACTTC. It specifies CASNKTAAYEQYF.

V is TRBV18 and J is TRBJ1-3; D is perhaps TRBD1 (6 bases). Germline V gene lookup returns CDR1 KGHSH and CDR2 LQKENI. V gave up 3 bases and J gave up 0 bases, with 12 bases separating them. The CDR3 spans 16 residues. The CDR3 bases are TGTGCCAGCTCACCGATCGGGACAAGCTCTGGAAACACCATATATTTT. This codes for CASSPIGTSSGNTIYF.

V and J are TRBV11-3 and TRBJ2-1; D gene unclear. V was cut by 2 bases and J by 4 bases, with 9 bases left in between. Germline lookup yields CDR1 SGHNT and CDR2 YENEEA. The length of the CDR3 is 14 residues. In DNA, the CDR3 is TGTGCCAGCAGCTTATCCCCCCCTTACAATGAGCAGTTCTTC. Translated, it gives CASSLSPPYNEQFF.

V and J are TRBV5-4 and TRBJ2-2, with 10 bases aligning to TRBD2. This CDR3 is 16 amino acids long. J lost 2 bases, V lost 1 base, and 2 bases had no gene match. Germline V CDR1 and CDR2: SGHNT, YYREEE (reference sequence). The CDR3 nucleotides read TGTGCCAGCAGCTTGACTAGCGGGGTTAACACCGGGGAGCTGTTTTTT. Translated: CASSLTSGVNTGELFF.

CDR3 bases: TGCGCCAGCAGCCAAGGGACAGGCGGCAATCAGCCCCAGCATTTT. Its translation: CASSQGTGGNQPQHF. The chain is built from TRBV4-1 and TRBJ1-5; 7 nucleotides line up with TRBD1. V shed 1 base and J 2 bases; nucleotides not matched to a gene: 2. The CDR3 is made up of 15 amino acids. CDR1 and CDR2 from the germline V gene are MGHRA and YSYEKL.

The rearrangement links TRBV29-1 to TRBJ2-3; 7 bases agree with TRBD2. Looked up from germline, CDR1 is SQVTM and CDR2 is ANQGSEA. The CDR3 runs to 15 residues. With V trimmed by 3 bases and J by 2 bases, 8 bases remained unmatched. The CDR3: CSVDGVAGYTDTQYF. The CDR3, as DNA: TGCAGCGTTGACGGAGTAGCGGGCTACACAGATACGCAGTATTTT.

The chain links TRBV5-6 to TRBJ1-1; TRBD1 matches 10 bases. J lost 4 bases, V lost 3 bases, and 3 bases had no gene match. This CDR3 region has 14 residues. CDR1 is SGHDT, CDR2 YYEEEE, per germline. The CDR3, as DNA: TGTGCCAGCAGCTGGGGGACAGGGGTCACTGAAGCTTTCTTT. The encoded protein is CASSWGTGVTEAFF.

The genes are TRBV9 and TRBJ2-5, with 8 bases fitting TRBD1. With 0 bases clipped from V and 3 bases from J, the junction kept 4 bases outside the gene matches. The germline gives CDR1 SGDLS, CDR2 YYNGEE. There are 15 residues in the CDR3. As DNA, the CDR3 is TGTGCCAGCAGCGTAGTTGCAGGGGGCGAAGAGACCCAGTACTTC. Translation gives CASSVVAGGEETQYF. Filled out from reference TRBV9 and TRBJ2-5, the complete variable domain reads DSGVTQTPKHLITATGQRVTLRCSPRSGDLSVYWYQQSLDQGLQFLIQYYNGEERAKGNILERFSAQQFPDLHSELNLSSLELGDSALYFCASSVVAGGEETQYFGPGTRLLVL.

This clone appeared once. This chain uses TRBV5-4 with TRBJ2-1; no definite D call. Germline-derived CDR1 and CDR2 are SGHNT and YYREEE (reference sequence). The CDR3 runs to 15 residues. Trimming cost V 2 bases and J 8 bases, with 17 bases left between them. CDR3 nucleotides: TGTGCCAGCAGCTTAAGGCCGGAGTCCTTCGATGAGCAGTTCTTC. It is translated as CASSLRPESFDEQFF.

The V call is TRBV14, the J call TRBJ1-2; D remains ambiguous. This CDR3 spans 13 amino acids. Trimming left V 4 bases short and J 4 bases short, with 10 bases between. Germline CDR1 and CDR2: SGHDN and FVKESK. CDR3 bases: TGTGCCAGCAGCCCGGGAGCGTTCTATGGCTACACCTTC. This sequence encodes CASSPGAFYGYTF. The full variable domain, its missing parts supplied by reference TRBV14 and TRBJ1-2, is EAGVTQFPSHSVIEKGQTVTLRCDPISGHDNLYWYRRVMGKEIKFLLHFVKESKQDESGMPNNRFLAERTGGTYSTLKVQPAELEDSGVYFCASSPGAFYGYTFGSGTRLTVV.

The chain recombines TRBV5-1 with TRBJ1-1; no clear D. This CDR3 has 13 amino acids. Trimming pared 0 bases from V and 3 bases from J, leaving 6 bases between. CDR1 is SGHRS and CDR2 is YFSETQ in the germline V gene. CDR3 residues: CASSLVPDTEAFF. The CDR3 coding sequence is TGCGCCAGCAGCTTGGTTCCGGACACTGAAGCTTTCTTT. Looking up the rest from reference TRBV5-1 and TRBJ1-1 gives the full variable domain: KAGVTQTPRYLIKTRGQQVTLSCSPISGHRSVSWYQQTPGQGLQFLFEYFSETQRNKGNFPGRFSGRQFSNSRSEMNVSTLELGDSALYLCASSLVPDTEAFFGQGTRLTVV.

The V gene is TRBV11-2, the J gene TRBJ2-3; 8 nucleotides align to TRBD1. CDR1 SGHAT and CDR2 FQNNGV come from the germline V gene. There are 18 residues in the CDR3. V was pared by 0 bases and J by 3 bases, with 11 bases of the junction left unmatched. The CDR3, as DNA: TGTGCCAGCAGCTTAGACGAGAGAAACAGGGGGTTTACAGATACGCAGTATTTT. It is translated as CASSLDERNRGFTDTQYF.

This rearrangement joins TRBV5-1 to TRBJ1-4; D is uncertain. The CDR3 loop spans 15 amino acids. The ends were cut back, 0 bases at V and 6 bases at J, with 12 bases in the middle. CDR1 is SGHRS and CDR2 is YFSETQ in the germline V gene. The CDR3 region is CASSLAGRSDEKLFF. For the CDR3, the DNA is TGCGCCAGCAGCTTGGCCGGAAGGAGTGATGAAAAACTGTTTTTT.

The gene calls are TRBV18 and TRBJ2-3, with 8 bases matching TRBD1. V lost 5 bases and J lost 9; bases outside the gene matches: 19. The germline gives CDR1 KGHSH, CDR2 LQKENI. This CDR3 region has 17 residues. The CDR3 is CASSSFESGRGHQTQYF. In DNA form, the CDR3 reads TGTGCCAGCTCATCCTTCGAGAGTGGCAGGGGGCATCAAACGCAGTATTTT.

V is TRBV6-1 and J is TRBJ1-3; the D is unclear. This CDR3 has 14 amino acids. The germline V and J ends were trimmed by 5 bases and 0 bases, with 8 bases remaining between them. CDR1 and CDR2 (germline): MNHNS, SASEGT. The CDR3 nucleotides read TGTGCCAGCAGTTTAACAGACTCTGGAAACACCATATATTTT. Amino acids: CASSLTDSGNTIYF.

The chain carries TRBV9 and TRBJ2-3, with no clear D. The CDR3 runs 16 residues. From germline, CDR1 is SGDLS and CDR2 YYNGEE. V was clipped by 0 bases and J by 0 bases, with 11 bases between them. The CDR3 DNA sequence: TGTGCCAGCAGCGTAGATGTCGGCGGAAGCACAGATACGCAGTATTTT. Its translation is CASSVDVGGSTDTQYF.

The J gene is TRBJ2-7, the V gene TRBV7-8; 12 bases align to TRBD1. The CDR3 loop spans 14 amino acids. The junction had 4 bases not matched to a gene; V was cut back by 5 bases and J by 5 bases. Germline V CDR1 and CDR2: SGHVS, FQNEAQ. CDR3 region: CASSPGTGGDEQYF. The CDR3 nucleotides read TGTGCCAGCAGCCCCGGGACAGGGGGCGACGAGCAGTACTTC.

The rearrangement uses TRBV4-1 and TRBJ2-3; no definite D call. V shed 0 bases and J shed 0 bases, with 7 bases lying between them. This CDR3 contains 15 residues. Germline values: CDR1 MGHRA, CDR2 YSYEKL. The CDR3 DNA is TGCGCCAGCAGCCAAGACGGTGTCAGCACAGATACGCAGTATTTT. Translation gives CASSQDGVSTDTQYF.

The rearrangement uses TRBV6-1 and TRBJ1-5, with D possibly being TRBD1 (5 bases). This CDR3 is built from 15 residues. Trimming cost V 5 bases and J 3 bases, with 14 bases left between them. Per the germline V gene, CDR1 is MNHNS and CDR2 is SASEGT. The DNA for the CDR3 is TGTGCCAGCAGTCCCCAGGGCGCCTTCAATCAGCCCCAGCATTTT. Its protein product is CASSPQGAFNQPQHF.

This chain uses TRBV4-2 with TRBJ2-3, with TRBD2 identical over 11 bases. Germline trimming cut 0 bases from V and 4 bases from J; bases unmatched to any gene: 6. CDR1 is LGHNA, CDR2 YNFKEQ, per germline. The CDR3 spans 17 residues. For the CDR3, the DNA is TGTGCCAGCAGCCAAGAGAAGACTAGCGGGGCGGCAGATACGCAGTATTTT. It codes for CASSQEKTSGAADTQYF.

The CDR3 DNA is TGTGCCAGCAGTTACTCCGGTTCCTACGAGCAGTACTTC. Its protein product is CASSYSGSYEQYF. The chain couples TRBV6-5 to TRBJ2-7, with unresolved D. The germline V and J ends were trimmed by 0 bases and 1 base, with 4 bases remaining between them. CDR3 length equals 13 residues. Germline assignment: CDR1 MNHEY and CDR2 SVGAGI.

The genes are TRBV19 and TRBJ2-1; 11 nucleotides line up with TRBD2. The germline V gene encodes CDR1 LNHDA and CDR2 SQIVND (reference sequence). CDR3 length equals 18 residues. The V gene end was trimmed by 5 bases and the J gene end by 4 bases; junction bases not matched to a gene: 13. The CDR3 coding sequence is TGTGCCAGTAGTCTCACCGGGACTAGCGGAATATTTTACAATGAGCAGTTCTTC. As protein: CASSLTGTSGIFYNEQFF.

The sample holds one count of this clone. This sequence joins TRBV5-1 and TRBJ2-4, with D tentatively TRBD2 (6 bases). This CDR3 is 15 amino acids long. Germline V lookup: CDR1 SGHRS, CDR2 YFSETQ. Trimming took 3 bases from V and 0 from J, leaving 10 bases between them. CDR3: CASSWGGLAKNIQYF. CDR3 DNA sequence: TGCGCCAGCAGCTGGGGAGGTTTAGCCAAAAACATTCAGTACTTC.